This T cell receptor (beta chain) came from a study of blood T cell repertoires in COVID-19. CDR1 and CDR2 from the germline V gene are MRHNA and SNTAGT. V dropped 2 bases and J dropped 3 bases, with 7 bases sitting between them. The CDR3 spans 14 residues. Participants were aged 18 to 89 years, lived in around 22 US areas, and enrolled virtually. Data came from immunoSEQ multiplex PCR; TCRdb stores just in-frame clones and leaves some out. The sample yields around 240,000 clones, around 86% seen once. This rearrangement joins TRBV6-4 to TRBJ2-2; D is unclear. The sequencing sample was made of PBMCs or T cells enriched from blood (not recorded which). The TCR sequence derives from a woman aged 50 to 60 who had recovered from COVID-19. The CDR3 region is CASSDRADTGELFF. The CDR3 DNA reads TGTGCCAGCAGTGACCGCGCTGACACCGGGGAGCTGTTTTTT.